What follows are 13 T cell receptor beta chains derived from one specimen sequenced in a study of cytomegalovirus exposure and HLA in healthy donors. PCR primers comprised 60 Vbeta and 13 Jbeta primers. TCRdb's table, derived via immunoSEQ multiplex PCR, lists solely in-frame clones and lacks some. The sample has 150,000 or so clones, 60% to 85% seen once; the top ten hold roughly 3%. Sample: PBMCs. The receptors were gathered from a woman between 40 and 55 years old in good health and CMV-seronegative.

This clone showed up just a few times. The chain employs TRBV9 and TRBJ1-6; 7 bases fit TRBD1. With 3 bases clipped from V and 10 bases from J, the junction kept 10 bases outside the gene matches. CDR3 length: 15 residues. CDR1 is SGDLS and CDR2 is YYNGEE in the germline V gene. CDR3 in amino acids: CASSGGSRGQSPLHF. In DNA, the CDR3 is TGTGCCAGCAGCGGTGGGAGTAGGGGACAGTCACCCCTCCACTTT.

The chain joins TRBV9 to TRBJ2-1, with 8 bases matching TRBD2. The germline V gene encodes CDR1 SGDLS and CDR2 YYNGEE. The CDR3 runs 17 residues. With 3 bases clipped from V and 1 base from J, the junction kept 9 bases outside the gene matches. CDR3 in amino acids: CASSARSGALSYNEQFF. As DNA, the CDR3 is TGTGCCAGCAGCGCTCGTAGCGGGGCCCTATCCTACAATGAGCAGTTCTTC.

The genes are TRBV27 and TRBJ1-3; D is perhaps TRBD1 (6 bases). V was cut by 2 bases and J by 3 bases, with 11 bases left in between. This CDR3 contains 15 residues. Germline-derived CDR1 and CDR2 are MNHEY and SMNVEV (reference sequence). The CDR3 sequence: CASSLGRGFGNTIYF. The CDR3 DNA follows: TGTGCCAGCAGTTTAGGGAGGGGGTTTGGAAACACCATATATTTT.

V and J are TRBV25-1 and TRBJ1-3; D perhaps matches TRBD1 (6 bases). This CDR3 has 14 residues. Trimming pared 6 bases from V and 2 bases from J, leaving 11 bases between. Germline CDR1 and CDR2: MGHDK and SYGVNS. The DNA of the CDR3 is TGTGCCAGCAGCGCGCAGGGGACTGGAAACACCATATATTTT. It translates to CASSAQGTGNTIYF.

The rearrangement uses TRBV27 and TRBJ2-1; 9 bases fit TRBD2. J gave up 7 bases and V 1 base, and 8 bases lay outside the gene matches. This CDR3 comprises 16 residues. Germline V gene lookup returns CDR1 MNHEY and CDR2 SMNVEV (reference sequence). The CDR3 region has the DNA TGTGCCAGCAGTTTATTGGGCGGGGGGGCCAGAAATGAGCAGTTCTTC. It translates to CASSLLGGGARNEQFF.

In DNA form, the CDR3 reads TGTGCCAGCAGCTTAGTTATGGGACTAGCGGGGGGAACAGATACGCAGTATTTT. It codes for CASSLVMGLAGGTDTQYF. The chain employs TRBV7-3 and TRBJ2-3, with 15 bases aligning to TRBD2. The V and J ends lost 2 bases and 3 bases, in that order; junction bases with no gene match: 6. This CDR3 contains 18 residues. CDR1 and CDR2 from the germline V gene are SGHTA and FQGTGA.

The chain recombines TRBV7-2 with TRBJ2-6; D might be TRBD1 (6 bases). V dropped 4 bases and J dropped 2 bases, with 6 bases sitting between them. The germline gives CDR1 SGHTA, CDR2 FQGNSA. This CDR3 region has 14 residues. In nucleotides, the CDR3 is TGTGCCAGCAGCTCAGGGGCTGGGGCCAACGTCCTGACTTTC. Its translation: CASSSGAGANVLTF. Full variable domain (outside the CDR3, taken from reference TRBV7-2 and TRBJ2-6): GAGVSQSPSNKVTEKGKDVELRCDPISGHTALYWYRQSLGQGLEFLIYFQGNSAPDKSGLPSDRFSAERTGGSVSTLTIQRTQQEDSAVYLCASSSGAGANVLTFGAGSRLTVL.

The chain links TRBV11-2 to TRBJ2-1; 7 bases are a match to TRBD1. With V trimmed by 5 bases and J by 9 bases, 7 bases remained unmatched. The CDR3 is 13 amino acids. CDR1 is SGHAT, CDR2 FQNNGV, per germline. Here the CDR3 DNA reads TGTGCCAGCAGCGTCTCGACAGGGATTGAGCAGTTCTTC. Amino acid sequence: CASSVSTGIEQFF. Based on the CDR3 plus reference TRBV11-2 and TRBJ2-1, the full variable domain is EAGVAQSPRYKIIEKRQSVAFWCNPISGHATLYWYQQILGQGPKLLIQFQNNGVVDDSQLPKDRFSAERLKGVDSTLKIQPAKLEDSAVYLCASSVSTGIEQFFGPGTRLTVL.

V usage is TRBV11-1 and J usage is TRBJ2-3, with 7 bases aligning to TRBD1. This CDR3 spans 14 amino acids. From germline, CDR1 is SGHAT and CDR2 FQDESV (reference sequence). With V trimmed by 5 bases and J by 5 bases, 7 bases remained unmatched. CDR3 nucleotides: TGTGCCAGCAGCCCGACAGGGAGAGTAGATACGCAGTATTTT. This gives the protein CASSPTGRVDTQYF.

CDR3 in amino acids: CSVGRAGFADTQYF. The CDR3 DNA is TGCAGCGTTGGTAGGGCAGGGTTTGCAGATACGCAGTATTTT. The V call is TRBV29-1, the J call TRBJ2-3; D perhaps matches TRBD1 (5 bases). Trimming left V 4 bases short and J 4 bases short, with 15 bases between. The CDR3 is made up of 14 amino acids. Germline V CDR1 and CDR2: SQVTM, ANQGSEA.

This chain links TRBV6-5 with TRBJ1-6; TRBD1 agrees at 8 bases. The CDR3 spans 14 residues. CDR1 is MNHEY, CDR2 SVGAGI, per germline. Unmatched junction bases numbered 5, after V lost 3 bases and J lost 10 bases. For the CDR3, the DNA is TGTGCCAGCAGTTATATGACAGGGGTCTCACCCCTCCACTTT. This gives the protein CASSYMTGVSPLHF.

The rearrangement links TRBV11-2 to TRBJ1-5; TRBD1 matches 7 bases. CDR1 SGHAT and CDR2 FQNNGV come from the germline V gene. The CDR3 covers 14 residues. V lost 3 bases to trimming and J lost 4 bases; unmatched junction nucleotides: 3. As DNA, the CDR3 is TGTGCCAGCAGCTTGGGACAGTTTAATCAGCCCCAGCATTTT. Its translation is CASSLGQFNQPQHF.

CDR3 region: CASSLLIDSVQETQYF. In nucleotides, the CDR3 is TGTGCCAGCAGCTTACTCATCGATAGCGTCCAAGAGACCCAGTACTTC. The genes are TRBV7-9 and TRBJ2-5; TRBD2 is a possible D gene (5 bases). Germline V gene sequence: CDR1 SEHNR, CDR2 FQNEAQ (reference sequence). The CDR3 has 16 residues. V gave up 2 bases and J gave up 1 base, with 14 bases separating them.